Sequencing of this TCR beta chain was carried out in a study of blood T cell repertoires in COVID-19. Trimming stripped 4 bases from V and 2 bases from J, with 12 bases between. CDR3 size: 14 residues. Germline CDR1 and CDR2: SGHRS and YFSETQ. TCRdb's copy holds only in-frame clones and misses some; the assay was immunoSEQ multiplex PCR. The sample has about 390,000 clones, about 87% seen once. The TCR was taken from a woman aged 60-75 years with COVID-19, enrolled during active disease. This chain links TRBV5-1 with TRBJ1-1; D gene uncertain. The source material was peripheral blood. The CDR3 loop reads CASSPGSPNTEAFF. Written as DNA, the CDR3 is TGCGCCAGCAGCCCCGGGAGCCCCAACACTGAAGCTTTCTTT.